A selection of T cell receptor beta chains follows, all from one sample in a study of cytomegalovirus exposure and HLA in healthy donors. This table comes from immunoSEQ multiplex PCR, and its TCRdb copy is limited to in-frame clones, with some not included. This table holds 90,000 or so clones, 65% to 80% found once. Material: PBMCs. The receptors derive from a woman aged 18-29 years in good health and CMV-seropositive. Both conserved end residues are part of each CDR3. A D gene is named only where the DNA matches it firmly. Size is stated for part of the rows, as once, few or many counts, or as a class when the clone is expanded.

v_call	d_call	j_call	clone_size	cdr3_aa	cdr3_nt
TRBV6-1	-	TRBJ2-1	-	CASSTGTRNEQFF	TGTGCCAGCAGTACCGGGACTCGTAATGAGCAGTTCTTC
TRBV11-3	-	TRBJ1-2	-	CASRQRRSGRLSGGGYTF	TGTGCCAGCAGGCAGAGGAGGTCAGGCCGCCTTTCTGGAGGTGGCTACACCTTC
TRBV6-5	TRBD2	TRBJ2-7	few	CASSASTSGSYEQYF	TGTGCCAGCAGTGCCTCGACTAGCGGATCCTACGAGCAGTACTTC
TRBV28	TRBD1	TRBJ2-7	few	CASMGTASYEQYF	TGTGCCAGCATGGGGACAGCCTCCTACGAGCAGTACTTC
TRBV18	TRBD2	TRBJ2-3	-	CASSPSGSSGDTQYF	TGTGCCAGCTCACCAAGCGGGAGTTCGGGAGATACGCAGTATTTT
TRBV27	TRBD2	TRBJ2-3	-	CASRVLGGGTTDTQYF	TGTGCCAGCAGGGTACTAGGCGGGGGGACCACAGATACGCAGTATTTT
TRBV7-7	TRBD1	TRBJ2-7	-	CASSQGQAILYEQYF	TGTGCTAGCAGCCAGGGACAGGCGATTTTATACGAGCAGTACTTC
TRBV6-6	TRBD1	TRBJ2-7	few	CASRGTGVGEQYF	TGTGCCAGCCGTGGGACAGGGGTTGGCGAGCAGTACTTC
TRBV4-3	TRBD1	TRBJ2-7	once	CASSQEGTGPYEQYF	TGCGCCAGCAGCCAAGAAGGGACAGGGCCCTACGAGCAGTACTTC
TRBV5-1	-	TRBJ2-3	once	CASSFDSTASTDTQYF	TGCGCCAGCAGCTTCGACAGCACCGCCTCCACAGATACGCAGTATTTT
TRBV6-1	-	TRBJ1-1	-	CASSEGRAWGTEAFF	TGTGCCAGCAGTGAGGGCAGGGCGTGGGGCACTGAAGCTTTCTTT
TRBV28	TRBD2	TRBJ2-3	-	CASSFYRSGQLAGVADTQYF	TGTGCCAGCAGTTTCTACCGGTCGGGGCAACTAGCGGGAGTTGCAGATACGCAGTATTTT
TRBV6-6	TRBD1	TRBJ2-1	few	CASRLWTGEQFF	TGTGCCAGCAGACTGTGGACAGGCGAGCAGTTCTTC
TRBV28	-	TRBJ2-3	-	CASSFSGTDTQYF	TGTGCCAGCAGTTTCTCCGGCACAGATACGCAGTATTTT
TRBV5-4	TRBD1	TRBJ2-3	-	CASSSQGTGGDTQYF	TGTGCCAGCAGTTCCCAGGGGACAGGGGGAGATACGCAGTATTTT
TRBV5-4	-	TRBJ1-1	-	CAAGGRLNTEAFF	TGTGCGGCGGGGGGCAGATTGAACACTGAAGCTTTCTTT
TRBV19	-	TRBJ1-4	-	CASRDSLVTEKLFF	TGTGCCAGTAGGGACTCTCTAGTGACGGAAAAACTGTTTTTT
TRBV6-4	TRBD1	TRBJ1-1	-	CASSQTGESDKAFF	TGTGCCAGCAGCCAGACAGGGGAGTCTGACAAAGCTTTCTTT
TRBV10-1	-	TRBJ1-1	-	CASNYCGEAFF	TGCGCCAGCAATTATTGCGGAGAAGCTTTCTTT
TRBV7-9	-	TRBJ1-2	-	CASSLGRVSKEGYTF	TGTGCCAGCAGCTTAGGACGTGTCTCGAAGGAGGGCTACACCTTC
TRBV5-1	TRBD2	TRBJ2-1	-	CASSLGGGAGEQFF	TGCGCCAGCAGCTTGGGCGGGGGGGCAGGTGAGCAGTTCTTC
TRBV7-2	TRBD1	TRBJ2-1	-	CASSAPGQVSYNEQFF	TGTGCCAGCAGCGCTCCGGGACAGGTATCCTACAATGAGCAGTTCTTC
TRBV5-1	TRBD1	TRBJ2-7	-	CASSVGQGGFYEQYF	TGCGCCAGCAGCGTAGGACAGGGAGGTTTCTACGAGCAGTACTTC
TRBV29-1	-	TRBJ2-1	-	CSVSNRGFEQFF	TGCAGCGTTTCGAATAGGGGGTTTGAGCAGTTCTTC
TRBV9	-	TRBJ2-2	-	CASSVGVNTGELFF	TGTGCCAGCAGCGTAGGAGTCAACACCGGGGAGCTGTTTTTT
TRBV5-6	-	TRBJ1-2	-	CASSLRQSNYGYTF	TGTGCCAGCAGCCTAAGACAGTCTAACTATGGCTACACCTTC
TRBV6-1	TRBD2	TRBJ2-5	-	CASSPGLAVETQYF	TGTGCCAGCAGTCCGGGACTAGCGGTAGAGACCCAGTACTTC
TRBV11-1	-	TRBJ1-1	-	CASSLVGGRRLMNTEAFF	TGTGCCAGCAGCTTAGTTGGAGGGCGGCGCTTGATGAACACTGAAGCTTTCTTT
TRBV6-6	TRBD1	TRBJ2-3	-	CASSYRDSSTDTQYF	TGTGCCAGCAGTTACCGGGACAGTTCCACAGATACGCAGTATTTT
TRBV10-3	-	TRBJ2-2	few	CAIRMHGDTGELFF	TGTGCCATCAGGATGCACGGGGACACCGGGGAGCTGTTTTTT
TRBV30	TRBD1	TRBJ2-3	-	CAWSDARTGEGYTQYF	TGTGCCTGGAGCGACGCCCGGACAGGGGAAGGATATACGCAGTATTTT
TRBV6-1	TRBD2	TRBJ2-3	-	CASKLAGGPTDTQYF	TGTGCCAGTAAACTAGCGGGGGGTCCCACAGATACGCAGTATTTT
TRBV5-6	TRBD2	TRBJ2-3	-	CASSHGTSIADTQYF	TGTGCCAGCAGTCACGGGACTAGCATCGCAGATACGCAGTATTTT
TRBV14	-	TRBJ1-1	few	CASRPGGAGTEAFF	TGTGCCAGCCGACCGGGAGGGGCTGGAACTGAAGCTTTCTTT
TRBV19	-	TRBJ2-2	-	CASSQLANTGELFF	TGTGCCAGTAGCCAACTAGCGAACACCGGGGAGCTGTTTTTT
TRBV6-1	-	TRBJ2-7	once	CASRQEGPRHEQYF	TGTGCCAGCAGGCAGGAGGGGCCTCGGCACGAGCAGTACTTC
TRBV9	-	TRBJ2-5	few	CASSVGDSLGTQYF	TGTGCCAGCAGCGTAGGGGACTCCCTCGGGACCCAGTACTTC
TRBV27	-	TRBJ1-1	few	CASRTGTEAFF	TGTGCCAGCAGAACCGGGACTGAAGCTTTCTTT
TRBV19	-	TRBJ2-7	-	CASSIGQTLGDEQYF	TGTGCCAGTAGTATCGGCCAGACGTTGGGCGACGAGCAGTACTTC
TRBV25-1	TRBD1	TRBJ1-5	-	CASSERTGGFHQPQHF	TGTGCCAGCAGTGAGAGGACAGGGGGCTTCCATCAGCCCCAGCATTTT
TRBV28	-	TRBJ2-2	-	CASSFQGLSTGELFF	TGTGCCAGCAGTTTTCAGGGCCTCAGCACCGGGGAGCTGTTTTTT
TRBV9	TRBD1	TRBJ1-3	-	CASSNTGGAGNTIYF	TGTGCCAGCAGCAATACAGGGGGCGCTGGAAACACCATATATTTT
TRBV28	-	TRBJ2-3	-	CASSLLGRSDTQYF	TGTGCCAGCAGTTTATTGGGGCGCTCAGATACGCAGTATTTT
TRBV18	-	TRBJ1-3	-	CASSESRGKAAGNTIYF	TGTGCCAGCTCTGAATCACGAGGGAAGGCAGCTGGAAACACCATATATTTT
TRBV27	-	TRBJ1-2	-	CASSLSGQIGTYGYTF	TGTGCCAGCAGTTTATCGGGGCAGATCGGTACCTATGGCTACACCTTC
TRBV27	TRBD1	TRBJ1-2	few	CASRQSGTENYGYTF	TGTGCCAGCAGACAATCCGGGACAGAAAACTATGGCTACACCTTC
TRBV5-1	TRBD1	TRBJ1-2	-	CASRTGTGDGYTF	TGCGCCAGCAGAACCGGGACAGGGGATGGCTACACCTTC
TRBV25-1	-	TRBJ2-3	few	CASSESLKPDMDTQYF	TGTGCCAGCAGTGAATCTCTCAAACCTGACATGGATACGCAGTATTTT
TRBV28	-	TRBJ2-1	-	CASSWPGGTISSYNEQFF	TGTGCCAGCAGTTGGCCAGGGGGGACGATCAGCTCCTACAATGAGCAGTTCTTC
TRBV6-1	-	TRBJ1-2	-	CASSEARGYGYTF	TGTGCCAGCAGTGAAGCGCGGGGGTATGGCTACACCTTC
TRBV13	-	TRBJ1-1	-	CASSLRDTEAFF	TGTGCCAGCAGCTTAAGAGACACTGAAGCTTTCTTT
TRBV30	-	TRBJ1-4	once	CAWGPRGGGNEKLFF	TGTGCCTGGGGCCCCCGCGGGGGTGGTAATGAAAAACTGTTTTTT
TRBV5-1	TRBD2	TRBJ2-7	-	CASRTSGGTYEQYF	TGCGCCAGTAGGACTAGCGGGGGGACTTACGAGCAGTACTTC
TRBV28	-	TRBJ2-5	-	CASSFGFPRSGEYQETQYF	TGTGCCAGCAGTTTTGGGTTCCCCCGGTCTGGGGAGTACCAAGAGACCCAGTACTTC
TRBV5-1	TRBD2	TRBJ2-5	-	CASGLGASGHQETQYF	TGCGCCAGCGGCTTGGGGGCTAGCGGGCACCAAGAGACCCAGTACTTC